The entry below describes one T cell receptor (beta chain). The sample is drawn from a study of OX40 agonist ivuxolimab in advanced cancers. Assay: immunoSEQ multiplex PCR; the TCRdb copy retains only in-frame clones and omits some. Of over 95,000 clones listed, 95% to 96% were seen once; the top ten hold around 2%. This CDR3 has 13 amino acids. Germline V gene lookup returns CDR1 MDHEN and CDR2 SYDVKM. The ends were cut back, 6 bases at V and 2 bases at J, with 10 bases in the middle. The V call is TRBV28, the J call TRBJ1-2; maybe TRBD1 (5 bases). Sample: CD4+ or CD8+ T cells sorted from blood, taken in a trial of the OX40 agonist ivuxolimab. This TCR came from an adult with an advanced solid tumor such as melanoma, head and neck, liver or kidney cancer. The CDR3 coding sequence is TGTGCCAGCAGGGGGGGACGGAACTATGGCTACACCTTC. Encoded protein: CASRGGRNYGYTF.